The next 5 T cell receptor beta chains were all read from a single sample in a study of cytomegalovirus exposure and HLA in healthy donors. In the PCR, 60 Vbeta and 13 Jbeta primers were used. Sequencing was performed with immunoSEQ multiplex PCR; in TCRdb, only in-frame clones are kept and a portion is missing. The profile covers fewer than 150,000 clones, with approximately 79% appearing a single time and approximately 16% taken by the ten largest. Sequencing input: PBMCs. These receptors were collected from a man in his fifties in good health and CMV-seropositive.

This chain links TRBV15 with TRBJ1-5, with 8 bases fitting TRBD1. There are 18 residues in the CDR3. The V gene end was trimmed by 0 bases and the J gene end by 2 bases; junction bases not matched to a gene: 9. Germline CDR1 reads LNHNV; CDR2 reads YYDKDF (reference sequence). In DNA form, the CDR3 reads TGTGCCACCAGCAGAGATGAAGGACAGGGACTGGGCAATCAGCCCCAGCATTTT. Amino acids: CATSRDEGQGLGNQPQHF.

The rearrangement links TRBV7-2 to TRBJ1-2, with D possibly matching TRBD1 (5 bases). CDR3 length equals 14 residues. Germline CDR1 reads SGHTA; CDR2 reads FQGNSA. Trimming stripped 5 bases from V and 6 bases from J, with 16 bases between. The CDR3 DNA follows: TGTGCCAGCAGCCCCAGTCGGGGGTCGGATGGCTACACCTTC. This gives the protein CASSPSRGSDGYTF.

This clone showed up just once. V usage is TRBV18 and J usage is TRBJ1-1, with a possible D match to TRBD1 (6 bases). The germline CDR1 and CDR2 sequences are KGHSH and LQKENI. CDR3 size: 16 residues. The V gene lost 0 bases and the J gene lost 0 bases, with 11 bases spanning the gap. Here the CDR3 reads CASSPPVRTVNTEAFF. The CDR3 DNA is TGTGCCAGCTCACCACCGGTTAGGACAGTGAACACTGAAGCTTTCTTT.

The sample holds a few counts of this clone. The chain couples TRBV2 to TRBJ1-2, with a possible D match to TRBD1 (5 bases). This CDR3 contains 13 residues. Germline V gives CDR1 SNHLY, CDR2 FYNNEI. The V end lost 3 bases, the J end lost 5 bases, and 10 bases lay between the germline ends. For the CDR3, the DNA is TGTGCCAGCAGTGAGCTCAGGGTTTATGGCTACACCTTC. It encodes CASSELRVYGYTF.

The genes are TRBV5-1 and TRBJ2-7; TRBD2 might be the D (6 bases). V gave up 4 bases and J gave up 0 bases, with 17 bases separating them. CDR3 length: 16 residues. The germline V gene has CDR1 SGHRS and CDR2 YFSETQ. Here the CDR3 DNA reads TGCGCCAGCAGCGGGCTGGGACTGACCCGCTCCTACGAGCAGTACTTC. Its translation is CASSGLGLTRSYEQYF. Supplemented by reference TRBV5-1 and TRBJ2-7, the full variable domain reads KAGVTQTPRYLIKTRGQQVTLSCSPISGHRSVSWYQQTPGQGLQFLFEYFSETQRNKGNFPGRFSGRQFSNSRSEMNVSTLELGDSALYLCASSGLGLTRSYEQYFGPGTRLTVT.